The 6 T cell receptor beta chains below were found in one sample sequenced in a study of cytomegalovirus exposure and HLA in healthy donors. The PCR was carried out with 60 Vbeta primers and 13 Jbeta primers. The table came from immunoSEQ multiplex PCR; TCRdb's copy has only in-frame clones and leaves some out. The table records some 140,000 clones, approximately 80% of them present only once. Sequencing was done on a sample of PBMCs. The receptors come from a man aged 30 to 45 in good health and CMV-seropositive.

The chain is built from TRBV19 and TRBJ2-7, with D unclear. The length of the CDR3 is 15 residues. V gave up 1 base and J gave up 2 bases, with 12 bases separating them. Germline V lookup: CDR1 LNHDA, CDR2 SQIVND (reference sequence). The CDR3 DNA reads TGTGCCAGTAGTATAGCGGGTTTTGCGACCTACGAGCAGTACTTC. This sequence encodes CASSIAGFATYEQYF.

This chain uses TRBV6-4 with TRBJ2-1, with a weak D call TRBD2 (5 bases). Germline lookup yields CDR1 MRHNA and CDR2 SNTAGT. This CDR3 contains 16 residues. V was cut by 5 bases and J by 5 bases, with 19 bases left in between. The CDR3 is CASSPFVGVKNNEQFF. The CDR3 DNA follows: TGTGCCAGCAGTCCCTTTGTGGGAGTGAAGAACAATGAGCAGTTCTTC.

The rearrangement joins TRBV7-8 to TRBJ2-1, with D possibly TRBD2 on 5 matching bases. Looked up from germline, CDR1 is SGHVS and CDR2 is FQNEAQ. The CDR3 has 17 residues. V was cut by 1 base and J by 2 bases, with 15 bases left in between. The CDR3 nucleotides read TGTGCCAGCAGCTTAGTGGCGGGCGTAGACCCCTACAATGAGCAGTTCTTC. Translation: CASSLVAGVDPYNEQFF.

V gene TRBV4-1 combines with J gene TRBJ1-1; 10 nucleotides align to TRBD1. The germline V gene encodes CDR1 MGHRA and CDR2 YSYEKL. CDR3 length: 18 amino acids. Trimming removed 3 bases from V and 2 bases from J; junction bases left unmatched: 12. Here the CDR3 DNA reads TGCGCCAGCAGCCATACAACAGGACAGGGGGATTATAACACTGAAGCTTTCTTT. This gives the protein CASSHTTGQGDYNTEAFF.

Of note for this clone: Its ends do not fully match the called genes, so a read error is possible. This chain links TRBV5-1 with TRBJ1-2, with D hard to call. The CDR3 sequence is 11 residues long. Germline-derived CDR1 and CDR2 are SGHRS and YFSETQ. The CDR3: CSSSSDIGYTF. The CDR3 DNA reads TGCTCCAGCAGCTCCGACATTGGCTACACCTTC.

This chain connects TRBV9 to TRBJ2-1; no firm D call. Deletions cut 3 bases from V and 7 bases from J, with 14 bases between. The germline V gene has CDR1 SGDLS and CDR2 YYNGEE. This CDR3 is built from 14 residues. This CDR3 reads CASSGGPSGNEQFF. CDR3 coding DNA: TGTGCCAGCAGCGGAGGCCCGAGTGGGAATGAGCAGTTCTTC.